This is a list of T cell receptor beta chains from one sample in a study of shared clonotypes between healthy human individuals. Assay used: immunoSEQ multiplex PCR; TCRdb lists only in-frame clones, some missing. The sample contains a few million clones, over 85% of which appear only once. Sequencing was done on a sample of naive CD4+ T cells from PBMCs. The receptors come from a man aged 18 to 30 in good health. Some clones in this sample may be carry-over from other donors' samples. CDR3s include the opening cysteine and the closing phenylalanine or tryptophan. Fields, in order: J gene, V gene, D gene, clone size, CDR3 protein, CDR3 DNA. A D gene is named only where the DNA matches it firmly. Expanded clones are given a class, and other clones once, few, many or no size at all.

TRBJ2-5	TRBV11-3	TRBD1	NA	CASSKGTEQTQYF	TGTGCCAGCAGCAAAGGGACAGAGCAGACCCAGTACTTC
TRBJ2-7	TRBV19	NA	NA	CASSMTWASDEQYF	TGTGCCAGTAGTATGACGTGGGCAAGCGACGAGCAGTACTTC
TRBJ2-5	TRBV7-9	TRBD2	NA	CASSRTSGSLWVETQYF	TGTGCCAGCAGCAGGACTAGCGGGAGCTTGTGGGTAGAGACCCAGTACTTC
TRBJ2-5	TRBV7-2	NA	NA	CASSLVRGGQETQYF	TGTGCCAGCAGCTTAGTCAGGGGCGGGCAAGAGACCCAGTACTTC
TRBJ2-7	TRBV15	NA	NA	CATSRESPTRDEQYF	TGTGCCACCAGCAGAGAATCCCCTACCAGGGACGAGCAGTACTTC
TRBJ1-5	TRBV19	NA	NA	CASSLRVNQPQHF	TGTGCCAGTTCTTTGAGGGTCAATCAGCCCCAGCATTTT
TRBJ2-1	TRBV6-5	TRBD2	NA	CASSRLAGDNEQFF	TGTGCCAGCAGCCGACTAGCGGGGGACAATGAGCAGTTCTTC
TRBJ2-2	TRBV11-2	NA	NA	CASSPQGNTGELFF	TGTGCCAGCAGCCCACAGGGTAACACCGGGGAGCTGTTTTTT
TRBJ2-5	TRBV10-2	NA	once	CASSESRRETQYF	TGCGCCAGCAGTGAGTCTCGTCGCGAGACCCAGTACTTC
TRBJ2-6	TRBV28	TRBD1	NA	CASSRQGFRPGSGANVLTF	TGTGCCAGCAGTCGACAGGGATTCCGCCCTGGATCTGGGGCCAACGTCCTGACTTTC
TRBJ2-7	TRBV6-5	TRBD1	NA	CASARGQPSYEQYF	TGTGCCTCAGCCCGGGGACAGCCCTCCTACGAGCAGTACTTC
TRBJ1-5	TRBV2	NA	once	CASTRGNQPQHF	TGTGCCAGCACGAGGGGGAATCAGCCCCAGCATTTT
TRBJ1-2	TRBV4-1	NA	NA	CASNPFPRGGRDVGGYTF	TGCGCCAGCAACCCGTTCCCCCGGGGTGGCAGGGATGTAGGTGGCTACACCTTC
TRBJ1-5	TRBV7-2	NA	NA	CASSLVELQPQHF	TGTGCCAGCAGCTTAGTTGAGCTTCAGCCCCAGCATTTT
TRBJ2-3	TRBV10-3	NA	NA	CAISATDTQYF	TGTGCCATCAGTGCCACAGATACGCAGTATTTT
TRBJ2-6	TRBV7-3	NA	NA	CASSKGGSGANVLTF	TGTGCCAGCAGCAAAGGGGGATCTGGGGCCAACGTCCTGACTTTC
TRBJ2-1	TRBV27	NA	NA	CASSRLGEYNEQFF	TGTGCCAGCAGTCGCCTAGGGGAGTACAATGAGCAGTTCTTC
TRBJ1-2	TRBV20-1	NA	NA	CSARDVYGYTF	TGCAGTGCTAGAGACGTCTATGGCTACACCTTC
TRBJ2-4	TRBV18	NA	NA	CASSPPPGDIQYF	TGTGCCAGCTCACCACCGCCGGGGGACATTCAGTACTTC
TRBJ2-2	TRBV30	TRBD1	few	CAWRLGGTANTGELFF	TGTGCCTGGAGACTAGGTGGGACAGCTAACACCGGGGAGCTGTTTTTT
TRBJ2-3	TRBV10-3	TRBD2	NA	CAISSTSGSEEDTQYF	TGTGCCATCAGTTCAACTAGCGGGAGTGAGGAAGATACGCAGTATTTT
TRBJ2-2	TRBV7-8	TRBD2	NA	CASSRRGRDTGELFF	TGTGCCAGCAGCCGGCGGGGGAGGGACACCGGGGAGCTGTTTTTT
TRBJ1-5	TRBV30	NA	NA	CAWSALDGRNQPQHF	TGTGCCTGGAGTGCCCTTGACGGTCGCAATCAGCCCCAGCATTTT
TRBJ1-4	TRBV5-1	NA	NA	CASSLDPESLNEKLFF	TGCGCCAGCAGCTTGGACCCTGAGTCTCTTAATGAAAAACTGTTTTTT
TRBJ2-1	TRBV5-1	NA	NA	CASSLGAGNEQFF	TGCGCCAGCAGCTTAGGGGCAGGGAATGAGCAGTTCTTC
TRBJ1-2	TRBV21-1	NA	NA	CASSKGGGANYGYTF	TGTGCCAGCAGCAAAGGGGGGGGCGCCAACTATGGCTACACCTTC
TRBJ1-5	TRBV5-6	NA	NA	CASSLWRAPQHF	TGTGCCAGCAGCCTTTGGAGAGCCCCCCAGCATTTT
TRBJ1-1	TRBV11-3	NA	once	CASSRSRGGEAFF	TGTGCCAGCAGCAGAAGTCGGGGTGGTGAAGCTTTCTTT
TRBJ2-5	TRBV9	NA	NA	CASSRSETQYF	TGTGCCAGCAGCAGGAGTGAGACCCAGTACTTC
TRBJ2-3	TRBV2	NA	NA	CASSLSSQSTDTQYF	TGTGCCAGCAGTTTATCGTCCCAGAGCACAGATACGCAGTATTTT
TRBJ1-1	TRBV6-4	NA	NA	CASKYGHLNTEAFF	TGTGCCAGCAAGTACGGACACCTGAACACTGAAGCTTTCTTT
TRBJ1-1	TRBV15	NA	NA	CATSRDSYWTDRNTEAFF	TGTGCCACCAGCAGAGATAGCTATTGGACAGATCGGAACACTGAAGCTTTCTTT
TRBJ2-3	TRBV10-3	NA	NA	CAIRYGDTQYF	TGTGCCATCAGGTACGGAGATACGCAGTATTTT
TRBJ2-1	TRBV5-1	NA	NA	CASSNRDGSYNEQFF	TGCGCCAGCAGCAACCGGGACGGATCCTACAATGAGCAGTTCTTC
TRBJ2-2	TRBV6-6	NA	once	CASSYRVRHTGELFF	TGTGCCAGCAGTTACAGGGTGCGTCACACCGGGGAGCTGTTTTTT
TRBJ2-2	TRBV18	NA	NA	CASSPRGSGELFF	TGTGCCAGCTCACCTCGGGGTTCCGGGGAGCTGTTTTTT
TRBJ2-3	TRBV6-1	NA	NA	CASRKSRSSTDTQYF	TGTGCCAGCAGGAAGTCGAGGTCTAGCACAGATACGCAGTATTTT
TRBJ2-1	TRBV28	NA	NA	CASSALDEQFF	TGTGCCAGCAGCGCCCTAGACGAGCAGTTCTTC
TRBJ2-1	TRBV11-2	NA	NA	CASSSNLIPPTDEQFF	TGTGCCAGCAGCTCAAATCTTATACCCCCTACGGATGAGCAGTTCTTC
TRBJ2-3	TRBV29-1	NA	NA	CSVLARGTADTQYF	TGCAGCGTCCTAGCTAGGGGAACGGCAGATACGCAGTATTTT
TRBJ2-7	TRBV6-1	NA	once	CASSPSGAVSYEQYF	TGTGCCAGCAGCCCCTCCGGGGCAGTCTCCTACGAGCAGTACTTC
TRBJ1-2	TRBV2	TRBD1	NA	CASSERTGGSGYTF	TGTGCCAGCAGTGAACGGACAGGGGGCAGCGGCTACACCTTC
TRBJ1-3	TRBV6-1	NA	NA	CATLPGQGNTIYF	TGTGCCACCCTCCCCGGACAGGGAAACACCATATATTTT